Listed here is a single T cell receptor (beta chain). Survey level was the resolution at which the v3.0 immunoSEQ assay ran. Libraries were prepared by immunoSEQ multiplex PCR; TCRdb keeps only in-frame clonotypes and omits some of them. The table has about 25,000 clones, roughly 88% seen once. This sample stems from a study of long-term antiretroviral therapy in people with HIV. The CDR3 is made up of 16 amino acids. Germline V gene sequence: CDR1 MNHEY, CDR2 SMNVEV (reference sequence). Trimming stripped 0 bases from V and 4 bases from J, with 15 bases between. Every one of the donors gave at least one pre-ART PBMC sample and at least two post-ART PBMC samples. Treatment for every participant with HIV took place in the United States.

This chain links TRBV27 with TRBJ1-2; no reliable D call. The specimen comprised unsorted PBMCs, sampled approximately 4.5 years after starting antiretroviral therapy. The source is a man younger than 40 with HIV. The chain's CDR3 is CASSLSSTSGAYGYTF. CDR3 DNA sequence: TGTGCCAGCAGTTTATCAAGTACATCCGGTGCCTATGGCTACACCTTC.